This T cell receptor (beta chain) emerged from a study of T cells after yellow fever vaccination. General study findings and limits: Contamination by abundant bulk-population clonotypes could be present in FACS-sorted repertoires. At 95% to 98% for CD4 and roughly 87% for CD8, most primary-vaccination clones showed up again after the booster.

This clonotype was detected ten times or more. Its antigen is unknown. With 4 bases clipped from V and 10 bases from J, the junction kept 4 bases outside the gene matches. This CDR3 has 12 amino acids. Germline-derived CDR1 and CDR2 are MNHEY and SVGEGT. Template-switching 5'RACE yielded the TCR cDNA; a universal primer site and UMIs were added in the process. From the 5' RACE reads, TCRdb called clonotypes with MiXCR, one entry per CDR3 protein. Here the sample spans about 120,000 distinct CDR3 sequences, more than 7.5% being singletons. The chain recombines TRBV6-2 or TRBV6-3 with TRBJ2-3; 8 bases are a match to TRBD2. The sample consisted of CD8+ T cells sorted from PBMCs, taken on the day of the yellow fever booster vaccination. The clonotype originates from a young man who received the YFV17D yellow fever vaccine. Here the CDR3 reads CASSSSGGPQYF. CDR3 coding DNA: TGTGCCAGCAGTTCCAGCGGGGGCCCGCAGTATTTT.